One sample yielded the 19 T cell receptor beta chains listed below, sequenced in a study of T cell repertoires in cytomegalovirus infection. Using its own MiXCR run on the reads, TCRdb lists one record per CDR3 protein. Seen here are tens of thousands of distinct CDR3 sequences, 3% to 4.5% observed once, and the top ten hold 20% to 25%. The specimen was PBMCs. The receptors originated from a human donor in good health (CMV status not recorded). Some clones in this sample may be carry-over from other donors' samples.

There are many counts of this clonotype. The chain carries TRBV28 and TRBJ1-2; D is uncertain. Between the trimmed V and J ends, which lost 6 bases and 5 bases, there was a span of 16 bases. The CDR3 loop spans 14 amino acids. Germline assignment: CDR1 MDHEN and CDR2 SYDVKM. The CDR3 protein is CASSSLGIRYGYTF. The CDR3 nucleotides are TGTGCCAGCAGCTCTTTGGGGATTAGGTATGGCTACACCTTC.

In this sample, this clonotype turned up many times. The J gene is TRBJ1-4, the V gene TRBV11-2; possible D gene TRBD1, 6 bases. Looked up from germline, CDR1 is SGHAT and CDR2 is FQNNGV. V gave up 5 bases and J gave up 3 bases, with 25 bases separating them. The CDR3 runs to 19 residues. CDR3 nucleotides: TGTGCCAGCAGCAGCCGAGGGGGGGCTCGTTCCCATTCTAATGAAAAACTGTTTTTT. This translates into CASSSRGGARSHSNEKLFF.

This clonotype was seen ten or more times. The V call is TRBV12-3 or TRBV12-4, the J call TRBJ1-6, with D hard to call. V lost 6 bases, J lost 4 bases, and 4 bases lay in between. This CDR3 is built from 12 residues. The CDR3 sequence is CASSSYNSPLHF. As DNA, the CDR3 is TGTGCCAGCAGCAGTTATAATTCACCCCTCCACTTT.

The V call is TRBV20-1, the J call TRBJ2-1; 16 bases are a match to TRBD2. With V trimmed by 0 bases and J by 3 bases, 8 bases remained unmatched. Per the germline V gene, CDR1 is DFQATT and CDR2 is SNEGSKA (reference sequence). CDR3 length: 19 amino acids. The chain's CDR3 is CSARDRGLAGGRSYNEQFF. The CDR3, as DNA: TGCAGTGCTAGAGATCGGGGACTAGCGGGGGGGAGAAGCTACAATGAGCAGTTCTTC.

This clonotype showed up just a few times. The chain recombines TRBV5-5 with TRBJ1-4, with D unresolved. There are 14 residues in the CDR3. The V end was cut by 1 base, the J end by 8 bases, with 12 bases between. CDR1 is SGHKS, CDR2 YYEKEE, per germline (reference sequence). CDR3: CASSLYGGGEKLFF. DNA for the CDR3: TGTGCCAGCAGCTTGTATGGCGGAGGGGAAAAACTGTTTTTT.

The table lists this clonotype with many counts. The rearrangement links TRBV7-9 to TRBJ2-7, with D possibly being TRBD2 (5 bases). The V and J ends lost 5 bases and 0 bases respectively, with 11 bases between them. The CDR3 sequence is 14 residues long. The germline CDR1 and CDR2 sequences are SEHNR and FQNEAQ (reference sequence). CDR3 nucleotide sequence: TGTGCCAGCAGCACCGGGGTCGGCTCCTACGAGCAGTACTTC. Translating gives CASSTGVGSYEQYF. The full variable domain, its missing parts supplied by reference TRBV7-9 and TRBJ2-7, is DTGVSQNPRHKITKRGQNVTFRCDPISEHNRLYWYRQTLGQGPEFLTYFQNEAQLEKSRLLSDRFSAERPKGSFSTLEIQRTEQGDSAMYLCASSTGVGSYEQYFGPGTRLTVT.

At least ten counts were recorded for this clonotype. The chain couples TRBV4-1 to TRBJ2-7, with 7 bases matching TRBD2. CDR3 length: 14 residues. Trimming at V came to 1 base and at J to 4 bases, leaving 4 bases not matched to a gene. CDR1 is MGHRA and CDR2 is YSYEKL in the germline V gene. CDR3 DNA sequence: TGCGCCAGCAGCCAAGGACCGGGAGGATACGAGCAGTACTTC. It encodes CASSQGPGGYEQYF.

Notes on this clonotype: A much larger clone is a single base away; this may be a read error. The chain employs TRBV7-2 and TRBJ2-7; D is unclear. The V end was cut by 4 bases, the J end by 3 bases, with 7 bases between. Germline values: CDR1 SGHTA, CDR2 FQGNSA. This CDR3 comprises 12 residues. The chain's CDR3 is CASSSRVYEQYF. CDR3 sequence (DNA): TGTGCCAGCAGCTCTCGGGTCTACGAGCAGTACTTC.

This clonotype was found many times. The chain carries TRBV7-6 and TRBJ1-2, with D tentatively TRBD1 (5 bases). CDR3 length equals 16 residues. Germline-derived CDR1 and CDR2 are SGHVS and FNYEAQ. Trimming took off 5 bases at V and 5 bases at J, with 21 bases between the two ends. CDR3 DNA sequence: TGTGCCAGCAGCACCGCCGGGACTGCCCGGTGGTATGGCTACACCTTC. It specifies CASSTAGTARWYGYTF.

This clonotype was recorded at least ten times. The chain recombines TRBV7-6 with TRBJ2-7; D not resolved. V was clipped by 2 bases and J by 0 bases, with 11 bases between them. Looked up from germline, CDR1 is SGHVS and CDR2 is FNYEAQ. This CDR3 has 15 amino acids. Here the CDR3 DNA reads TGTGCCAGCAGCTTAATTTCAGGAAACTCCTACGAGCAGTACTTC. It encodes CASSLISGNSYEQYF.

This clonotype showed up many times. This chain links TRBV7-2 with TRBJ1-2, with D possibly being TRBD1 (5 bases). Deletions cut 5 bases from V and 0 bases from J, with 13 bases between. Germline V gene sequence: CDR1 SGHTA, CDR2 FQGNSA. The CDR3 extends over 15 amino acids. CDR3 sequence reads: CASSSDGTANYGYTF. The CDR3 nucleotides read TGTGCCAGCAGCAGCGACGGGACGGCTAACTATGGCTACACCTTC.

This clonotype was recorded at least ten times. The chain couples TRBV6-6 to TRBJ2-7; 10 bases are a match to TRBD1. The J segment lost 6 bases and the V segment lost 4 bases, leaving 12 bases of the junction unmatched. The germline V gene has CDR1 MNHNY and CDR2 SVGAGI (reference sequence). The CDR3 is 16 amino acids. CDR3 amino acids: CASSSDRGMGSFEQYF. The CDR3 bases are TGTGCCAGCAGTTCGGACAGGGGGATGGGGTCATTCGAGCAGTACTTC.

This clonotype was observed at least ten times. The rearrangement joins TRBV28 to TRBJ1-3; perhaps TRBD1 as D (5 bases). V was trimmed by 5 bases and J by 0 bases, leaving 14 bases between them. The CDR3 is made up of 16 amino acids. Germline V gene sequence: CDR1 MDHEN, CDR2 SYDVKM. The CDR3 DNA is TGTGCCAGCAGTAGCCGGGGACCGACCTCTGGAAACACCATATATTTT. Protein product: CASSSRGPTSGNTIYF.

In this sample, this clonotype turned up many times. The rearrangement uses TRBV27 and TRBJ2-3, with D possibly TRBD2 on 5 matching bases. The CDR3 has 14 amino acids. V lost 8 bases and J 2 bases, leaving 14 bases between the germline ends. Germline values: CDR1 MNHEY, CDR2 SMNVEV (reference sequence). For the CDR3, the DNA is TGTGCCAGCCAGCGGAGAACTGCCACAGATACGCAGTATTTT. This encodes CASQRRTATDTQYF.

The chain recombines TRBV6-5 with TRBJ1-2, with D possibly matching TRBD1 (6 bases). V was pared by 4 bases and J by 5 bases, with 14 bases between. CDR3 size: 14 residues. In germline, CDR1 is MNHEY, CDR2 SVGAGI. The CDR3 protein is CASSSTGTLYGYTF. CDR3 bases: TGTGCCAGCAGTTCAACCGGGACACTTTATGGCTACACCTTC.

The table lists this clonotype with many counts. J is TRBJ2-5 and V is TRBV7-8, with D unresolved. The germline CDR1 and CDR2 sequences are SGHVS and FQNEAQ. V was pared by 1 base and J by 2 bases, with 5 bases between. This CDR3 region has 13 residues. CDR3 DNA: TGTGCCAGCAGCTTAGTGGGACAAGAGACCCAGTACTTC. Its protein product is CASSLVGQETQYF.

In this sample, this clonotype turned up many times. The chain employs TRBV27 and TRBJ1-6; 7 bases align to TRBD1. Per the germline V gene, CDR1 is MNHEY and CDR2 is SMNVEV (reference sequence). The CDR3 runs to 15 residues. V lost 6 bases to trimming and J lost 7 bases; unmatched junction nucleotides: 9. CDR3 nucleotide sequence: TGTGCCAGCAGGTACCACAGGGGAGGGAATTCACCCCTCCACTTT. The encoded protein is CASRYHRGGNSPLHF.

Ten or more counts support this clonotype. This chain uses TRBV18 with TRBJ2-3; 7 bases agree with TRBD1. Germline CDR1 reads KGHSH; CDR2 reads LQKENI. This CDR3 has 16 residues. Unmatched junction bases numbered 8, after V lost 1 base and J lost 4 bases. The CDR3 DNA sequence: TGTGCCAGCTCACCACAGCGACAGGGTTTGGCAGATACGCAGTATTTT. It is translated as CASSPQRQGLADTQYF.

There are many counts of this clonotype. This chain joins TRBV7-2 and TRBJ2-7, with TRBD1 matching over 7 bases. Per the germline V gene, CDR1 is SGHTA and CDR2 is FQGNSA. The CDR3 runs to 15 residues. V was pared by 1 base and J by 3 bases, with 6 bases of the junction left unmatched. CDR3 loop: CASSLEGASGYEQYF. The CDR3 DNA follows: TGTGCCAGCAGCTTAGAGGGGGCATCGGGCTACGAGCAGTACTTC.